This section outlines one TCR beta chain sequence together with its context. The antigen is unknown. Use of 60 Vbeta and 13 Jbeta primers characterized the PCR. Original processing notes: In a later analysis, around 10 million of 83 million or so unique beta chains occurred in at least two donors. Sequencing used immunoSEQ multiplex PCR; TCRdb keeps in-frame clones, though not all of them. The V and J calls and clone size come from that table; D and trimming were worked out from the DNA. The sample lists around 40,000 clones, approximately 79% occurring once. This specimen belongs to a study of cytomegalovirus exposure and HLA in healthy donors. Overall study context: A preliminary data release comprised roughly 85 million unique TCRs obtained from HLA-typed donors.

V dropped 4 bases and J dropped 3 bases, with 8 bases sitting between them. The CDR3 spans 12 residues. Germline CDR1 SGHDT, CDR2 YYEEEE. Study-level findings and limits: The study designated 150 to 200 TCR beta chains cytomegalovirus-associated.

The sequence was obtained from a woman aged 18-35 years in good health and CMV-seropositive. What was sequenced was PBMCs. The chain links TRBV5-6 to TRBJ2-7, with D unresolved. This CDR3 reads CASSDKFYEQYF. The DNA for the CDR3 is TGTGCCAGCAGCGACAAGTTCTACGAGCAGTACTTC.